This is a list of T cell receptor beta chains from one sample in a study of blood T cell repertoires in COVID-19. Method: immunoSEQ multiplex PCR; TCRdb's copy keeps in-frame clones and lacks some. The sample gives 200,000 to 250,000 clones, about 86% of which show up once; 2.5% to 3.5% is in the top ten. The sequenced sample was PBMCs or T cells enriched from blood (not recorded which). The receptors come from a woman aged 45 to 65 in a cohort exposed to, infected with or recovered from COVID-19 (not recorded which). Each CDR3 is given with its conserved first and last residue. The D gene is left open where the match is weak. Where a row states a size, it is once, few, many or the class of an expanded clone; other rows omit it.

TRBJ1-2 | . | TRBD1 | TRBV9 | TGTGCCAGCAGCCGACTGACAGGGGGCGCTGGCTACACCTTC | CASSRLTGGAGYTF
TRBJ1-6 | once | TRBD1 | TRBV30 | TGTGCCTGGAGTGCACGGGGACAGGGCGATTCACCCCTCCACTTT | CAWSARGQGDSPLHF
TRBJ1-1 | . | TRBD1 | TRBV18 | TGTGCCAGCTCACCGGGACAGGGGCAGGCTTTCTTT | CASSPGQGQAFF
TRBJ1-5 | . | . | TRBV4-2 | TGTGCCAGCAGCCAAGGTAGCGGCAATCAGCCCCAGCATTTT | CASSQGSGNQPQHF
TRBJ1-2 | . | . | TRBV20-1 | TGCAGTGCTAGTTCAGGGTTCTATGGCTACACCTTC | CSASSGFYGYTF
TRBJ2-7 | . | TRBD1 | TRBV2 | TGTGCCAGCACCCCGACAGGGCTGGGGTACGAGCAGTACTTC | CASTPTGLGYEQYF
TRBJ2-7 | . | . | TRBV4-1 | TGCGCCAGCAGCCAAGATCAAAGGCGGCCTGCGGAAGAGCAGTACTTC | CASSQDQRRPAEEQYF
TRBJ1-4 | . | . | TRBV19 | TGTGCCAGTAGTATCAGGGGAATCGGTGAAAAACTGTTTTTT | CASSIRGIGEKLFF
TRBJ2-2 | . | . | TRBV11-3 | TGTGCCAGCAGCTTAGATTTCTGGCACCTCGCGAACACCGGGGAGCTGTTTTTT | CASSLDFWHLANTGELFF
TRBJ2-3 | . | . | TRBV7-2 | TGTGCCAGCAGTCGGGACTTCACAGATACGCAGTATTTT | CASSRDFTDTQYF
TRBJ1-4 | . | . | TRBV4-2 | TGTGCCAGCAGCCAAAGGACAGAACCTAACCCTAATGAAAAACTGTTTTTT | CASSQRTEPNPNEKLFF
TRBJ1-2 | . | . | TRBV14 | TGTGCCAGCAGCCACACAGGGACCTATGGCTACACCTTC | CASSHTGTYGYTF
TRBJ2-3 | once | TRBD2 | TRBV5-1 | TGCGCCAGCAGCTTGAGGCTAGCGGGCGAAGCTAGTACAGATACGCAGTATTTT | CASSLRLAGEASTDTQYF
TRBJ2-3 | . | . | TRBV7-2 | TGTGCCAGCAGCTTAACCGAGGACACAGATACGCAGTATTTT | CASSLTEDTDTQYF
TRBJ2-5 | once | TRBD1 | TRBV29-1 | TGCAGCGTTGATCCCAGGGGGTACCAAGAGACCCAGTACTTC | CSVDPRGYQETQYF